What follows are 2 T cell receptor beta chains derived from one specimen sequenced in a study of CD8+ T cells in alopecia areata. Sequencing used cDNA as its template, made by extracting RNA and reverse transcribing it. Produced via immunoSEQ multiplex PCR; TCRdb's table is partial and in-frame only. The profile shows more than 110,000 clones, about three fifths of them singletons. Sequenced here: CD4+ T cells sorted from blood, sampled at week 0. The receptors derive from a human donor with alopecia areata.

This clone was recorded a few times. V is TRBV29-1 and J is TRBJ1-1; 9 nucleotides match TRBD1. From germline, CDR1 is SQVTM and CDR2 ANQGSEA. The CDR3 length is 13 residues. The J segment lost 2 bases and the V segment lost 7 bases, leaving 5 bases of the junction unmatched. CDR3 DNA: TGCAGCGCTGCGGGACAGGGAAACACTGAAGCTTTCTTT. This translates into CSAAGQGNTEAFF.

The chain links TRBV2 to TRBJ2-7; possible D gene TRBD2, 5 bases. The CDR3 contains 13 residues. The germline V gene encodes CDR1 SNHLY and CDR2 FYNNEI. Trimming left V 6 bases short and J 6 bases short, with 15 bases between. Here the CDR3 reads CASRDSPTGEQYF. CDR3 sequence (DNA): TGTGCCAGCAGGGACTCCCCTACCGGCGAGCAGTACTTC.